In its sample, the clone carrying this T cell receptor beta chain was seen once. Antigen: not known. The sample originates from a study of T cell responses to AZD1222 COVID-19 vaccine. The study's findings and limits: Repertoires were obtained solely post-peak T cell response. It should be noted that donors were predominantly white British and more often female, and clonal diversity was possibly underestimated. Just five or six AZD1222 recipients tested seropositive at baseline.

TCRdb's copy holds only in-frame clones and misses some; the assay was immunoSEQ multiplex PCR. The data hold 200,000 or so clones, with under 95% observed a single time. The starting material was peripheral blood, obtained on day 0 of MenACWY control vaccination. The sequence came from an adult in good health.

The CDR3 loop reads CASTNIRGQEQFF. DNA of the CDR3: TGTGCCAGCACCAACATCCGCGGACAGGAGCAGTTCTTC. V and J are TRBV25-1 and TRBJ2-1, with D maybe TRBD1 (6 bases). CDR3 length equals 13 residues. CDR1 is MGHDK and CDR2 is SYGVNS in the germline V gene. Between the trimmed V and J ends, which lost 7 bases and 10 bases, there was a span of 17 bases.